A selection of T cell receptor beta chains follows, all from one sample in a study of beta chain features in type 1 diabetes. Some clones are missing from TCRdb's copy, which holds only in-frame ones; the method was immunoSEQ multiplex PCR. This sample carries roughly 150,000 clones, about 10% of them seen once, and the ten largest clones take under 0.75%. The sample consisted of central memory CD4+ T cells from blood. Source of these receptors: a woman aged 25 to 45 with type 1 diabetes. Both conserved end residues are part of each CDR3. The D gene is left open where the match is weak. Rows may omit the clone size; those that give it use once, few, many or a size class.

j_gene,v_gene,abundance,d_gene,CDR3aa,CDR3nt
TRBJ1-1,TRBV15,few,-,CATSRDIRANTEAFF,TGTGCCACCAGCAGAGATATCAGGGCTAACACTGAAGCTTTCTTT
TRBJ1-3,TRBV4-2,few,-,CASSPPLSGNTIYF,TGTGCCAGCAGCCCCCCACTCTCTGGAAACACCATATATTTT
TRBJ1-2,TRBV14,-,TRBD1,CASSHTRQGYGYTF,TGTGCCAGCAGCCATACACGACAGGGGTATGGCTACACCTTC
TRBJ1-2,TRBV4-1,few,TRBD1,CASSQVPSGGQRGYTF,TGCGCCAGCAGCCAAGTACCATCAGGGGGGCAGCGAGGCTACACCTTC
TRBJ1-5,TRBV14,-,-,CASSQDLGQPQHF,TGTGCCAGCAGCCAAGATCTCGGTCAGCCCCAGCATTTT
TRBJ1-4,TRBV7-2,few,-,CASSLYAQEKLFF,TGTGCCAGCAGCTTATATGCGCAAGAAAAACTGTTTTTT
TRBJ2-7,TRBV19,-,-,CASSPRAIAEQYF,TGTGCCAGTAGTCCCAGGGCCATAGCCGAGCAGTACTTC
TRBJ2-1,TRBV5-4,-,TRBD2,CASSLETSGNYNEQFF,TGTGCCAGCAGCTTGGAGACTAGCGGGAACTACAATGAGCAGTTCTTC
TRBJ1-1,TRBV2,once,-,CASSSQGLGTEAFF,TGTGCCAGCAGTTCTCAGGGGCTGGGCACTGAAGCTTTCTTT
TRBJ2-1,TRBV11-2,-,TRBD2,CASSTRRPGLAANNEQFF,TGTGCCAGCAGCACACGCCGACCGGGACTAGCGGCTAACAATGAGCAGTTCTTC
TRBJ2-1,TRBV7-2,-,TRBD2,CASSLIAGGGHEQFF,TGTGCCAGCAGCTTAATAGCGGGAGGCGGGCATGAGCAGTTCTTC
TRBJ2-5,TRBV12-5,-,-,CASGLGRSPETQYF,TGTGCTAGTGGTTTGGGCCGGTCGCCGGAGACCCAGTACTTC
TRBJ2-2,TRBV4-2,few,-,CASSYTGNTGELFF,TGTGCCAGCAGCTATACAGGGAACACCGGGGAGCTGTTTTTT
TRBJ2-3,TRBV7-9,-,-,CASRGRYHTQYF,TGTGCCAGCAGAGGGAGATACCATACGCAGTATTTT